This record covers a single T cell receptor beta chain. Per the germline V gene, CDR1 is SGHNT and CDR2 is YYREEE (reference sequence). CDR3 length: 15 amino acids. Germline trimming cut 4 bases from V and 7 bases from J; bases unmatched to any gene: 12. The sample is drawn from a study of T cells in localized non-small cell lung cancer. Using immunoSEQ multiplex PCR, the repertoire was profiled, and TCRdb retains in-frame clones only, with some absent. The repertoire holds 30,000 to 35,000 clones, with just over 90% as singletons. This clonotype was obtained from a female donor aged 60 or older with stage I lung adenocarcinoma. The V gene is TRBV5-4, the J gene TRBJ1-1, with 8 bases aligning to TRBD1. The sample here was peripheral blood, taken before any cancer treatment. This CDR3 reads CASSRRTGTLGEAFF. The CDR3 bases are TGTGCCAGCAGCCGGCGGACAGGGACATTGGGTGAAGCTTTCTTT.